This TCR beta chain was documented in a study of CD8 T cells in ankylosing spondylitis. Study results and caveats: Reactive arthritis synovial fluid and blood were previously reported to contain some motif variants. For ankylosing spondylitis blood, a TCR beta motif of roughly 8 highly homologous variants appeared characteristic.

5'-RACE, quantitative and with molecular barcodes, yielded the TCR beta libraries. From the 5' RACE reads, TCRdb called clonotypes with MiXCR, one entry per CDR3 protein. The sample shows 69,000 or so distinct CDR3 sequences, approximately 5.3% of them seen only once. This clonotype was recorded at least ten times. Its target is unknown. The CDR3 is 16 residues long. V gave up 3 bases and J gave up 4 bases; unmatched junction bases: 6. CDR1 is SEHNR and CDR2 is FQNEAQ in the germline V gene (reference sequence). The sequence derives from a male donor with ankylosing spondylitis or in good health (not recorded which). The sequencing sample was made of blood, either unsorted or a sorted T cell fraction (not recorded which). The chain recombines TRBV7-9 with TRBJ2-2, with 9 bases lining up with TRBD2. This chain's CDR3 is CASSFWRGGPTGELFF. The CDR3 DNA reads TGTGCCAGCAGCTTCTGGCGGGGGGGCCCCACCGGGGAGCTGTTTTTT.